One and the same sample provided the 8 T cell receptor beta chains below, sequenced in a study of blood T cell repertoires in COVID-19. This table comes from immunoSEQ multiplex PCR, and its TCRdb copy is limited to in-frame clones, with some not included. The data show about 43,000 clones, 80% to 90% seen once. The sequencing input was peripheral blood. These receptors came from a human donor in a cohort sampled during active COVID-19.

The chain joins TRBV6-2 or TRBV6-3 to TRBJ1-2; D might be TRBD1 (5 bases). CDR1 is MNHEY and CDR2 is SVGEGT in the germline V gene. This CDR3 spans 15 amino acids. The V end was cut by 5 bases, the J end by 3 bases, with 16 bases between. CDR3 in amino acids: CASSTGHAFDYGYTF. The CDR3 region has the DNA TGTGCCAGCAGTACTGGACATGCCTTTGACTATGGCTACACCTTC.

The table lists this clone with a few counts. The chain couples TRBV7-2 to TRBJ2-3, with D possibly being TRBD1 (5 bases). This CDR3 comprises 13 residues. Between the trimmed V and J ends, which lost 7 bases and 4 bases, there was a span of 12 bases. Germline CDR1 reads SGHTA; CDR2 reads FQGNSA. In nucleotides, the CDR3 is TGTGCCAGCATGGACAAAGGGGCAGATACGCAGTATTTT. It specifies CASMDKGADTQYF.

Written as DNA, the CDR3 is TGTGCCAGCAGTTTCCCCGGGACAGGGGGCTATGGGGAGACCCAGTACTTC. Translating gives CASSFPGTGGYGETQYF. This rearrangement joins TRBV6-2 or TRBV6-3 to TRBJ2-5; 12 nucleotides agree with TRBD1. V was clipped by 4 bases and J by 5 bases; unmatched bases: 11. The germline V gene has CDR1 MNHEY and CDR2 SVGEGT. CDR3 length: 17 amino acids.

This rearrangement joins TRBV6-6 to TRBJ1-5; TRBD1 might be the D (6 bases). V was cut by 6 bases and J by 5 bases, with 20 bases left in between. This CDR3 contains 16 residues. Germline CDR1 and CDR2: MNHNY and SVGAGI (reference sequence). The CDR3 sequence is CASRRQETVEDQPQHF. The CDR3 nucleotides read TGTGCCAGCAGAAGACAGGAGACCGTTGAGGATCAGCCCCAGCATTTT.

This chain uses TRBV9 with TRBJ2-2; D may be TRBD2 (6 bases). The V and J ends lost 4 bases and 2 bases respectively, with 12 bases between them. Germline loops: CDR1 SGDLS, CDR2 YYNGEE. The CDR3 length is 15 residues. For the CDR3, the DNA is TGTGCCAGCAGCTCAAGCGGGTCTAACACCGGGGAGCTGTTTTTT. Protein sequence: CASSSSGSNTGELFF.

V is TRBV21-1 and J is TRBJ1-1; TRBD1, the table's D call, was not compared with the DNA. TRBV21-1 corresponds to a pseudogene. The length of the CDR3 is 16 residues. DNA of the CDR3: TGTGCCAGCAGCACCCTGCCCGGCAGGATGTACACTGAAGCTTTCTTT. It specifies CASSTLPGRMYTEAFF.

The V call is TRBV12-5, the J call TRBJ2-3; 7 bases are shared with TRBD2. The CDR3 runs to 16 residues. Germline loops: CDR1 LGHNT, CDR2 FRNRAP. Trimming removed 0 bases from V and 4 bases from J; junction bases left unmatched: 7. The CDR3 reads CASGLVLGGSADTQYF. The CDR3 coding sequence is TGTGCTAGTGGTTTGGTACTGGGCGGGAGTGCAGATACGCAGTATTTT. The whole variable domain, filled in from reference TRBV12-5 and TRBJ2-3, reads DARVTQTPRHKVTEMGQEVTMRCQPILGHNTVFWYRQTMMQGLELLAYFRNRAPLDDSGMPKDRFSAEMPDATLATLKIQPSEPRDSAVYFCASGLVLGGSADTQYFGPGTRLTVL.

The J gene is TRBJ2-1, the V gene TRBV6-2 or TRBV6-3, with TRBD1 matching over 8 bases. The V segment lost 6 bases and the J segment 3 bases; nucleotides outside the gene matches: 4. The CDR3 extends over 14 amino acids. In germline, CDR1 is MNHEY, CDR2 SVGEGT. As DNA, the CDR3 is TGTGCCAGCAGCCTACAGGGGGACTACAATGAGCAGTTCTTC. Protein sequence: CASSLQGDYNEQFF.